The 15 T cell receptor beta chains below all came from one sample that was sequenced in a study of T-cell reconstitution after alpha-beta-depleted transplantation in children. Preparation of the TCRbeta library involved a method that used unique molecular identifiers. TCRdb re-called the PCR reads through MiXCR, storing one row per CDR3 protein. This table has hundreds of thousands of distinct CDR3 sequences, approximately 15% appearing once. This material consisted of PBMCs, mostly from graft donor cells, taken 360 days after TCRalphabeta/CD19-depleted stem cell transplant. These receptors all stem from a male patient between 10 and 17 years old who had a stem cell transplant for acute lymphoblastic leukemia, so the T cells may come from the graft donor.

V gene TRBV15 combines with J gene TRBJ1-1, with 7 nucleotides matching TRBD1. Germline CDR1 and CDR2: LNHNV and YYDKDF (reference sequence). J was trimmed by 8 bases and V by 1 base; bases with no gene match: 10. CDR3 length: 15 residues. The CDR3 bases are TGTGCCACCAGCAGAGCCGGGACAGCGAGAGTGGAAGCTTTCTTT. It specifies CATSRAGTARVEAFF.

The rearrangement links TRBV12-3 or TRBV12-4 to TRBJ2-1; a possible D gene is TRBD1 (5 bases). Trimming took 7 bases from V and 2 from J, leaving 15 bases between them. This CDR3 contains 15 residues. For the CDR3, the DNA is TGTGCCAGCATCTTTAGCCAGGGCGCCTACAATGAGCAGTTCTTC. As protein: CASIFSQGAYNEQFF.

V is TRBV5-1 and J is TRBJ1-5, with 10 bases that match TRBD1. V trimming: 2 bases; J trimming: 7 bases; junction bases outside the gene matches: 6. Germline V gives CDR1 SGHRS, CDR2 YFSETQ. The CDR3 runs 15 residues. The DNA of the CDR3 is TGCGCCAGCAGCTTCGGGACAGGGGATGCCCAGCCCCAGCATTTT. The encoded protein is CASSFGTGDAQPQHF.

The chain couples TRBV9 to TRBJ2-7; 7 bases match TRBD2. This CDR3 comprises 15 residues. J gave up 6 bases and V 0 bases, and 9 bases lay outside the gene matches. Germline CDR1 and CDR2: SGDLS and YYNGEE. The CDR3 region is CASSVEGLEGGEQYF. CDR3 in DNA: TGTGCCAGCAGCGTAGAAGGACTAGAGGGCGGCGAGCAGTACTTC.

The rearrangement links TRBV12-3 or TRBV12-4 to TRBJ2-7, with TRBD1 matching 11 bases. The ends lost 7 bases at V and 2 bases at J; junction bases unmatched: 13. This CDR3 region has 17 residues. This CDR3 is CASITDRGHETPYEQYF. The CDR3 DNA is TGTGCCAGCATCACGGACAGGGGGCATGAGACCCCCTACGAGCAGTACTTC.

This chain joins TRBV27 and TRBJ2-7; D not certain. This CDR3 contains 14 residues. The V end was cut by 7 bases, the J end by 2 bases, with 15 bases between. Germline CDR1 is MNHEY and CDR2 is SMNVEV (reference sequence). CDR3 in DNA: TGTGCCAGCACCCAACGGAAGGGTCCCTACGAGCAGTACTTC. Its translation: CASTQRKGPYEQYF.

This clonotype was seen a handful of times. The CDR3 DNA is TGTGCCAGCACCCTGAAACTAGGGACACCGAGGACTGAAGCTTTCTTT. Its protein product is CASTLKLGTPRTEAFF. The chain links TRBV12-3 or TRBV12-4 to TRBJ1-1; D is possibly TRBD1 (6 bases). CDR3 length: 16 amino acids. The germline V and J ends were trimmed by 7 bases and 5 bases, with 23 bases remaining between them.

In this sample, this clonotype turned up a few times. The chain carries TRBV5-1 and TRBJ1-1; D is unresolved. Deletions cut 2 bases from V and 1 base from J, with 12 bases between. Germline lookup yields CDR1 SGHRS and CDR2 YFSETQ. This CDR3 spans 15 amino acids. CDR3 in DNA: TGCGCCAGCAGCTTTCCGTTCCGACCGAACACTGAAGCTTTCTTT. It is translated as CASSFPFRPNTEAFF. Using reference TRBV5-1 and TRBJ1-1 for the parts outside the CDR3, the full variable domain is KAGVTQTPRYLIKTRGQQVTLSCSPISGHRSVSWYQQTPGQGLQFLFEYFSETQRNKGNFPGRFSGRQFSNSRSEMNVSTLELGDSALYLCASSFPFRPNTEAFFGQGTRLTVV.

A few counts support this clonotype. The chain combines TRBV2 with TRBJ2-7; D possibly uses TRBD1 or TRBD2 (6 bases each). The CDR3 is 14 residues long. V was shortened by 3 bases and J by 4 bases, with 13 bases between the two germline ends. Germline loops: CDR1 SNHLY, CDR2 FYNNEI. The CDR3 spells CASSDYGGWYEQYF. In DNA form, the CDR3 reads TGTGCCAGCAGTGATTACGGGGGCTGGTACGAGCAGTACTTC.

This clonotype was counted at least ten times. J is TRBJ2-7 and V is TRBV12-3 or TRBV12-4, with 10 bases aligning to TRBD2. V was pared by 4 bases and J by 6 bases, with 12 bases of the junction left unmatched. This CDR3 is 16 amino acids long. The CDR3 protein is CASSSSGRASYGEQYF. The CDR3 DNA follows: TGTGCCAGCAGTTCGAGCGGGAGGGCCTCTTACGGCGAGCAGTACTTC.

There are a few counts of this clonotype. The chain is built from TRBV29-1 and TRBJ2-1; 14 bases line up with TRBD2. The ends lost 4 bases at V and 8 bases at J; junction bases unmatched: 13. Germline V gene lookup returns CDR1 SQVTM and CDR2 ANQGSEA. CDR3 length: 17 residues. CDR3 sequence reads: CSVVLPGLAGVHDEQFF. The CDR3 DNA reads TGCAGCGTTGTTCTCCCGGGACTAGCGGGAGTTCATGATGAGCAGTTCTTC.

This clonotype has just a few counts. The rearrangement links TRBV4-1 to TRBJ2-5; 8 bases fit TRBD1. J lost 4 bases, V lost 3 bases, and 4 bases had no gene match. The germline V gene encodes CDR1 MGHRA and CDR2 YSYEKL. This CDR3 region has 14 residues. The CDR3 nucleotides read TGCGCCAGCAGCCAGCTTACAGGGGGAGAGACCCAGTACTTC. Its translation: CASSQLTGGETQYF.

A few counts support this clonotype. The rearrangement joins TRBV7-6 to TRBJ2-7; 9 nucleotides agree with TRBD2. With V trimmed by 2 bases and J by 3 bases, 5 bases remained unmatched. CDR1 is SGHVS, CDR2 FNYEAQ, per germline. This CDR3 has 15 residues. The CDR3: CASSLNPSGNYEQYF. As DNA, the CDR3 is TGTGCCAGCAGCTTAAACCCTAGCGGGAACTACGAGCAGTACTTC.

The chain combines TRBV12-3 or TRBV12-4 with TRBJ1-4, with 8 bases lining up with TRBD1. The CDR3 length is 14 residues. The ends lost 7 bases at V and 7 bases at J; junction bases unmatched: 8. CDR3 in DNA: TGTGCCAGCACCGATGACAGGGGTAGTGAAAAACTGTTTTTT. Translating it yields CASTDDRGSEKLFF.

This clonotype came up a few times. V and J are TRBV11-2 and TRBJ2-2, with no clear D. Germline CDR1 SGHAT, CDR2 FQNNGV. V lost 3 bases to trimming and J lost 0 bases, with 11 bases between them. This CDR3 spans 16 amino acids. CDR3: CASSLFRAPNTGELFF. CDR3 bases: TGTGCCAGCAGCTTGTTCCGAGCGCCGAACACCGGGGAGCTGTTTTTT.